This T cell receptor beta chain was profiled in a study of cytomegalovirus exposure and HLA in healthy donors. Study-wide context: Earlier sequencing of some 180 million T cells yielded around 120 million unique TCR beta sequences. Study results and caveats: Later genetic work tied a missense DCLRE1C variant to beta-chain V and J trimming. Links to common viral pathogens appeared, in a later analysis, for several of the most significant clusters.

PCR used 60 Vbeta primers and 13 Jbeta primers. The repertoire was sequenced with immunoSEQ multiplex PCR; TCRdb's copy has only in-frame clones and lacks some. The sample table includes tens of thousands of clones. Healthy people donating bone marrow made up the donors. As concerns this clone: The antigen remains undetermined. The junction departs from the called germline gene at one end, perhaps through a read error. The sample holds other DNA sequences that translate to the same CDR3.

The CDR3 covers 14 residues. Germline CDR1 MGHDK, CDR2 SYGVNS. Source material: PBMCs. V and J are TRBV25-1 and TRBJ2-2, with 7 nucleotides matching TRBD2. This TCR was recovered from a young woman in good health and CMV-seronegative. CDR3 amino acids: CASRERDGAGELFF. The CDR3 nucleotides are TGTGCTAGCAGAGAGCGGGACGGGGCCGGGGAGCTGTTTTTT.